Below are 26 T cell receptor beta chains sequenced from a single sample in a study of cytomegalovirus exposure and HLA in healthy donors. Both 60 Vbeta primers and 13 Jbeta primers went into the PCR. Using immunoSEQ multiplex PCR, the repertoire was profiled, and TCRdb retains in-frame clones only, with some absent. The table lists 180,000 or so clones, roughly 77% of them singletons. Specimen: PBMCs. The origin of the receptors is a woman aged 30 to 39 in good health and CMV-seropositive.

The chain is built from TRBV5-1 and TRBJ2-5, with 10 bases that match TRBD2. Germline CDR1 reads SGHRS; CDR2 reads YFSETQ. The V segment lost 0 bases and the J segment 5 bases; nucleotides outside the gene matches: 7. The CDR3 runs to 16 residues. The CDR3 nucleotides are TGCGCCAGCAGCTTGGAGGCTAGCGGGGGCCTTGAGACCCAGTACTTC. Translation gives CASSLEASGGLETQYF.

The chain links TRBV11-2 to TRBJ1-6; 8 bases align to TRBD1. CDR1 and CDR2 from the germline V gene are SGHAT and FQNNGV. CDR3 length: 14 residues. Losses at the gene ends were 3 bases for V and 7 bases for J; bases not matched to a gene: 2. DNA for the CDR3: TGTGCCAGCAGCTTCAGGGGGCGGAATTCACCCCTCCACTTT. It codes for CASSFRGRNSPLHF.

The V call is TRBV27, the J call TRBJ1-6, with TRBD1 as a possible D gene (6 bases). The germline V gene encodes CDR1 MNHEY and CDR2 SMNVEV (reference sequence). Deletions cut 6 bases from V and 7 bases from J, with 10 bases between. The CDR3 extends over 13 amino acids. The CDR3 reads CASRGGDNSPLHF. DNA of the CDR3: TGTGCCAGCAGAGGGGGTGACAATTCACCCCTCCACTTT.

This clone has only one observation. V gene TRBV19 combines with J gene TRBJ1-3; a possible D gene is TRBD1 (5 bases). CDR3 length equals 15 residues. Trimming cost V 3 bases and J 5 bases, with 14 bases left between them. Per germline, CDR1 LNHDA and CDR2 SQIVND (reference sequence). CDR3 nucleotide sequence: TGTGCCAGTAGTATTACCGGGCCAGGGCGAAACACCATATATTTT. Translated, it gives CASSITGPGRNTIYF.

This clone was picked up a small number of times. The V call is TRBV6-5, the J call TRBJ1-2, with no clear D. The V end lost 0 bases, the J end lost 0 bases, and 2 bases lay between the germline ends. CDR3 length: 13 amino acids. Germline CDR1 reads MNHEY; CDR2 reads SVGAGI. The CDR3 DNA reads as TGTGCCAGCAGTTACTCCTCTAACTATGGCTACACCTTC. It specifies CASSYSSNYGYTF.

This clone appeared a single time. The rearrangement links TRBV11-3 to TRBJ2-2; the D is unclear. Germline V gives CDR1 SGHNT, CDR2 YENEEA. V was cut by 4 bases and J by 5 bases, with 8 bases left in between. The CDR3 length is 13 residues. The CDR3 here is CASSSPRTGELFF. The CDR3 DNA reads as TGTGCCAGCAGCTCGCCCAGGACCGGGGAGCTGTTTTTT.

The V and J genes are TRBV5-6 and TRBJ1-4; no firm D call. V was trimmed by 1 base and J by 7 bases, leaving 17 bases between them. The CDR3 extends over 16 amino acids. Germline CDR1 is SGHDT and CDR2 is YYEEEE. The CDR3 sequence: CASSLMGGSTGEKLFF. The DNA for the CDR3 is TGTGCCAGCAGCTTGATGGGAGGGTCGACGGGTGAAAAACTGTTTTTT.

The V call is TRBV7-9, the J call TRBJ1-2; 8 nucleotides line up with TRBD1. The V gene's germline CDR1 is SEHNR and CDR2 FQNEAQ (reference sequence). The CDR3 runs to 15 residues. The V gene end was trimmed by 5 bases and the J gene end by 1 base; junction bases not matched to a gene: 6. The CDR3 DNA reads TGTGCCAGCAGCCAGAGGACAGGGCATAACTATGGCTACACCTTC. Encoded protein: CASSQRTGHNYGYTF.

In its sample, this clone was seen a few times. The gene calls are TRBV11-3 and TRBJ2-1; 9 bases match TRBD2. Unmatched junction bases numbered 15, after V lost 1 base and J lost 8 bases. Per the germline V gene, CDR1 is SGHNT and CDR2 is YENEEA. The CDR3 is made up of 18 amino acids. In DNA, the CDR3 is TGTGCCAGCAGCTTAGGGGGCCTCGGCGCGGGGGGGCCCGATGAGCAGTTCTTC. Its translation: CASSLGGLGAGGPDEQFF. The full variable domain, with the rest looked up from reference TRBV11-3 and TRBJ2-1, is EAGVVQSPRYKIIEKKQPVAFWCNPISGHNTLYWYLQNLGQGPELLIRYENEEAVDDSQLPKDRFSAERLKGVDSTLKIQPAELGDSAVYLCASSLGGLGAGGPDEQFFGPGTRLTVL.

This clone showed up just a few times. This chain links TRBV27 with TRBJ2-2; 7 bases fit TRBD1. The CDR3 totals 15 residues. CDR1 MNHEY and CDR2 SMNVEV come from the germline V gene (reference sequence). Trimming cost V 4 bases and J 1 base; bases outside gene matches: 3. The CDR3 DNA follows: TGTGCCAGCAGTTCCCGGGACAGGAACACCGGGGAGCTGTTTTTT. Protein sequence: CASSSRDRNTGELFF.

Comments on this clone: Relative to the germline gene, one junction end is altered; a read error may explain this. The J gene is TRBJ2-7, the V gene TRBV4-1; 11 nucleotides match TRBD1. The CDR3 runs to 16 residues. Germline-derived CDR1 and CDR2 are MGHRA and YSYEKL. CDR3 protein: CAGSQGGGQGVYEQYF. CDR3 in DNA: TGCGCCGGCAGCCAAGGGGGGGGACAGGGGGTCTACGAGCAGTACTTC.

The CDR3 DNA reads TGTGCCTGGTCGACAGGGGTGGGGGCCAACGTCCTGACTTTC. This encodes CAWSTGVGANVLTF. The chain has TRBV30 and TRBJ2-6; 8 bases are a match to TRBD1. There are 14 residues in the CDR3. From germline, CDR1 is GTSNPN and CDR2 SVGIG (reference sequence). J gave up 4 bases and V 5 bases, and 4 bases lay outside the gene matches. The whole variable domain, filled in from reference TRBV30 and TRBJ2-6, reads SQTIHQWPATLVQPVGSPLSLECTVEGTSNPNLYWYRQAAGRGLQLLFYSVGIGQISSEVPQNLSASRPQDRQFILSSKKLLLSDSGFYLCAWSTGVGANVLTFGAGSRLTVL.

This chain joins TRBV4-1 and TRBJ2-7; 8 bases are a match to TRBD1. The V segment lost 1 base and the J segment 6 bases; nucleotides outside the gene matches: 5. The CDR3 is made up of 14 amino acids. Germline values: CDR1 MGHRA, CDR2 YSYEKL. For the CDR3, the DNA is TGCGCCAGCAGCCAAGTCGACAGGGGAAGCGAGCAGTACTTC. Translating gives CASSQVDRGSEQYF.

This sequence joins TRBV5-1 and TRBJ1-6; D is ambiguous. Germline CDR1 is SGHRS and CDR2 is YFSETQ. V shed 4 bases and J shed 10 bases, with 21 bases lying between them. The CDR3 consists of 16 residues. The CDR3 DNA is TGCGCCAGCAGCCTTGCGGTTGTGGGAGGACTCTCACCCCTCCACTTT. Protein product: CASSLAVVGGLSPLHF.

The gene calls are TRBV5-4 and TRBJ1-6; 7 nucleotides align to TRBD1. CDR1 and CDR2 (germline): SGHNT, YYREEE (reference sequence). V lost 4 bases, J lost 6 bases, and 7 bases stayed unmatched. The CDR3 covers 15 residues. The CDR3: CASSPWGQTNSPLHF. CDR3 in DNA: TGTGCCAGCAGCCCGTGGGGACAGACTAATTCACCCCTCCACTTT. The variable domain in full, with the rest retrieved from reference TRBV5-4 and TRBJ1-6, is ETGVTQSPTHLIKTRGQQVTLRCSSQSGHNTVSWYQQALGQGPQFIFQYYREEENGRGNFPPRFSGLQFPNYSSELNVNALELDDSALYLCASSPWGQTNSPLHFGNGTRLTVT.

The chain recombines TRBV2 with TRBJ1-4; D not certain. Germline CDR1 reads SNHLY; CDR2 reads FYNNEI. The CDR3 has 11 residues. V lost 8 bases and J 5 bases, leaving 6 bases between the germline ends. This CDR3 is CASGQNEKLFF. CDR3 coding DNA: TGTGCCAGCGGCCAAAATGAAAAACTGTTTTTT.

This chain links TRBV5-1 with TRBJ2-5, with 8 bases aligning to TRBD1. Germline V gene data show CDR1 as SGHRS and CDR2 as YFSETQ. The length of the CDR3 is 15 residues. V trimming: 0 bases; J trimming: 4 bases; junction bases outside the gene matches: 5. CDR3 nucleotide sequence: TGCGCCAGCAGCTTGGAACCCAGGGGGCGAGAGACCCAGTACTTC. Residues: CASSLEPRGRETQYF.

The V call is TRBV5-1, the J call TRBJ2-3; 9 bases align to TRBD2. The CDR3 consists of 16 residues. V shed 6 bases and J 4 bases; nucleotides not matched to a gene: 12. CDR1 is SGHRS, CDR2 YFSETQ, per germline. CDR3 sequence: CASTILAGAPSDTQYF. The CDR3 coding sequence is TGCGCCAGCACTATTTTAGCGGGGGCCCCTTCAGATACGCAGTATTTT.

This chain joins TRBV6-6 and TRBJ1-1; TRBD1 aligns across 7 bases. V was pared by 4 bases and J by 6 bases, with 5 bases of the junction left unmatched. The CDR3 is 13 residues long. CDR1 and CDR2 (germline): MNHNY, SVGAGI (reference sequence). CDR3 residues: CASSLEGASEAFF. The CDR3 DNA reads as TGTGCCAGCAGTTTAGAGGGGGCCTCTGAAGCTTTCTTT.

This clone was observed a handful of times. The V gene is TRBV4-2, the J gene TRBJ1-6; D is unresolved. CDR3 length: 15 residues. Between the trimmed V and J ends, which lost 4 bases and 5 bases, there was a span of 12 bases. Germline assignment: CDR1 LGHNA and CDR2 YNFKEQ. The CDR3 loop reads CASSPRDFNNSPLHF. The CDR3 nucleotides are TGTGCCAGCAGCCCCCGGGATTTTAATAATTCACCCCTCCACTTT.

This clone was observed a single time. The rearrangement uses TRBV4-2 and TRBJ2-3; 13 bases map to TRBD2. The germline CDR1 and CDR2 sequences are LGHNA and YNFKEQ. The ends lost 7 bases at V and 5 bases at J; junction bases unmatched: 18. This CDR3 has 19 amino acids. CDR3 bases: TGTGCCAGCAACCCCCTCACTAGCGGGGGGGCCGTCCCTGAAGATACGCAGTATTTT. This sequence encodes CASNPLTSGGAVPEDTQYF.

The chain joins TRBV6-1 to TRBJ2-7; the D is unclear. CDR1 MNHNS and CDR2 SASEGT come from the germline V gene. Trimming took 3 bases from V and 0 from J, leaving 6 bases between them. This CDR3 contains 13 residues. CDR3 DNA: TGTGCCAGCAGTGAGGTGAGCTCCTACGAGCAGTACTTC. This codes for CASSEVSSYEQYF.

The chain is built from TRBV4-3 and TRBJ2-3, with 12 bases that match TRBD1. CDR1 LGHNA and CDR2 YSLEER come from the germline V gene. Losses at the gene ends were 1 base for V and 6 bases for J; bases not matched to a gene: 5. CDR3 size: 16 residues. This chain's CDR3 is CASSQGDRGRGDTQYF. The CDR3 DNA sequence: TGCGCCAGCAGCCAAGGGGACAGGGGGCGAGGGGATACGCAGTATTTT.

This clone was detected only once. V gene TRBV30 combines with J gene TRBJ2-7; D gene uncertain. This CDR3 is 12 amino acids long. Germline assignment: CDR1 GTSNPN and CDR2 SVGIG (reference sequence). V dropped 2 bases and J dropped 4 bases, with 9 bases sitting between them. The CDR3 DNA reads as TGTGCCTGGAGTAGCTCCGCTTACGAGCAGTACTTC. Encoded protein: CAWSSSAYEQYF. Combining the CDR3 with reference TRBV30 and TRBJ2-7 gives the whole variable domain SQTIHQWPATLVQPVGSPLSLECTVEGTSNPNLYWYRQAAGRGLQLLFYSVGIGQISSEVPQNLSASRPQDRQFILSSKKLLLSDSGFYLCAWSSSAYEQYFGPGTRLTVT.

This chain's CDR3 is CASSLQQVGNQPQHF. DNA for the CDR3: TGTGCCAGCAGCTTGCAACAGGTCGGCAATCAGCCCCAGCATTTT. The V gene is TRBV5-6, the J gene TRBJ1-5; D may be TRBD1 (5 bases). The CDR3 sequence is 15 residues long. With 1 base removed from V and 2 bases from J, the gap between germline ends came to 10 bases. Germline CDR1 SGHDT, CDR2 YYEEEE.

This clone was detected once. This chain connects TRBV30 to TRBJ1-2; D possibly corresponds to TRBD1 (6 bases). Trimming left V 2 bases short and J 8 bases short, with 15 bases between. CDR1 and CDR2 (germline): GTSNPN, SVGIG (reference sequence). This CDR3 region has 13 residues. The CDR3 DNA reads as TGTGCCTGGAGTTTAGGAACAGGGTTAGGCTACACCTTC. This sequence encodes CAWSLGTGLGYTF.